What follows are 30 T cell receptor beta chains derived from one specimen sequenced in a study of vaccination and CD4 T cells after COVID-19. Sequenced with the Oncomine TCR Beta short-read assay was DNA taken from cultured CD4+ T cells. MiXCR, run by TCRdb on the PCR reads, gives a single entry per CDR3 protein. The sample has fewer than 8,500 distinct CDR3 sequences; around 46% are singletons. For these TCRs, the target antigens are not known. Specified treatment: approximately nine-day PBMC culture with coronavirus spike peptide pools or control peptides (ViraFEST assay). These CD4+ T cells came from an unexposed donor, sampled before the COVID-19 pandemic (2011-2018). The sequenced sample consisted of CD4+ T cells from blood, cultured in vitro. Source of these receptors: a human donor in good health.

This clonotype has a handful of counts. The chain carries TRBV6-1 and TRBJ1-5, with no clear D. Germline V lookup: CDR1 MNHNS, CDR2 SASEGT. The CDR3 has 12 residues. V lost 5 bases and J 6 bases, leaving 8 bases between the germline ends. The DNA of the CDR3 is TGTGCCAGCAGTAACCCGGTTCAGCCCCAGCATTTT. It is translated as CASSNPVQPQHF.

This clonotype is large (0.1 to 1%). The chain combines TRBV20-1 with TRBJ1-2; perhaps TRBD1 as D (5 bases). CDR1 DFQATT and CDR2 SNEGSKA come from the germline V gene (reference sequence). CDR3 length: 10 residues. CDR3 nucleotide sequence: TGCAGCGGGGCCCGGGAGGGCTACACCTTC. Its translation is CSGAREGYTF.

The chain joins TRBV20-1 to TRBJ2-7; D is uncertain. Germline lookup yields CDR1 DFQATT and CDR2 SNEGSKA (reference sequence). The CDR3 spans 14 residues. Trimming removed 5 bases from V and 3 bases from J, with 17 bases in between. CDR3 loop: CSAPVDTSGYEQYF. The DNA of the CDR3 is TGCAGTGCTCCGGTTGACACATCCGGCTACGAGCAGTACTTC.

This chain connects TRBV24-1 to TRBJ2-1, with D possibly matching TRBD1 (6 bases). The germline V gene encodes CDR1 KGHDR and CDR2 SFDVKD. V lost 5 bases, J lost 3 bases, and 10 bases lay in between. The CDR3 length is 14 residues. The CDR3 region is CATSGGQFYNEQFF. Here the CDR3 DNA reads TGTGCCACCAGTGGCGGACAGTTCTACAATGAGCAGTTCTTC.

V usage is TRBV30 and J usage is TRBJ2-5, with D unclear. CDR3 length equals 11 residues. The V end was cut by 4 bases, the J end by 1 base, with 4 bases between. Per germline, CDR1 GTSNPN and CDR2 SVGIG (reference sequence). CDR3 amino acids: CAWTTQETQYF. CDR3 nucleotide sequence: TGTGCCTGGACTACCCAAGAGACCCAGTACTTC.

The CDR3 region is CASSSPHQGDTQYF. The CDR3 DNA reads as TGTGCCAGCAGTTCTCCTCACCAGGGTGATACGCAGTATTTT. V is TRBV27 and J is TRBJ2-3, with TRBD1 as a possible D gene (5 bases). V lost 4 bases, J lost 6 bases, and 14 bases lay in between. Germline V gives CDR1 MNHEY, CDR2 SMNVEV (reference sequence). CDR3 length: 14 amino acids.

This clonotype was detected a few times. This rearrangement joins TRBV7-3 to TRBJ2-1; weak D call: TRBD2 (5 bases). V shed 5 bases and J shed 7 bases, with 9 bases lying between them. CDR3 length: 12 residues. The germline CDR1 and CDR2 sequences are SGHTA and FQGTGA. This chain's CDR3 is CASSEGRNEQFF. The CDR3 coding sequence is TGTGCCAGCAGCGAGGGCCGTAATGAGCAGTTCTTC. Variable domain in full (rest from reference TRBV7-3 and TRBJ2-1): GAGVSQTPSNKVTEKGKYVELRCDPISGHTALYWYRQSLGQGPEFLIYFQGTGAADDSGLPNDRFFAVRPEGSVSTLKIQRTERGDSAVYLCASSEGRNEQFFGPGTRLTVL.

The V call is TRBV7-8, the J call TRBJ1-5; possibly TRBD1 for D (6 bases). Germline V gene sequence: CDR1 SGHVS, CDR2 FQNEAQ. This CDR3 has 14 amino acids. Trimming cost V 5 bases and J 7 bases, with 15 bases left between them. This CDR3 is CASSPEGVRQPQHF. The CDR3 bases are TGTGCCAGCAGCCCAGAGGGGGTTCGGCAGCCCCAGCATTTT.

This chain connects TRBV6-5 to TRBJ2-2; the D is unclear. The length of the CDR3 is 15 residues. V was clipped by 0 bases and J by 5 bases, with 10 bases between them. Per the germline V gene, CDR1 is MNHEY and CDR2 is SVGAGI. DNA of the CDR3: TGTGCCAGCAGTTACTCCTTAAGGAAGACCGGGGAGCTGTTTTTT. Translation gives CASSYSLRKTGELFF.

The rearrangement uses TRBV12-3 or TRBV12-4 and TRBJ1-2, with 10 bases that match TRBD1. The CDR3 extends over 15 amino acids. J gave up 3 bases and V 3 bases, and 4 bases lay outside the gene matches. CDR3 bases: TGTGCCAGCAGTTTTGGACAGGGGGGCGACTATGGCTACACCTTC. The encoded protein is CASSFGQGGDYGYTF.

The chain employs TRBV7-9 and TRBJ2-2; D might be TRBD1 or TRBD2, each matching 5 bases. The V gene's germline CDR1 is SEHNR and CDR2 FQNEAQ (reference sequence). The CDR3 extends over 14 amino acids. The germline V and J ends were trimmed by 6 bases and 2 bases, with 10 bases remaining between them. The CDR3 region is CASSTGTNTGELFF. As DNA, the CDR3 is TGTGCCAGCAGTACCGGGACCAACACCGGGGAGCTGTTTTTT.

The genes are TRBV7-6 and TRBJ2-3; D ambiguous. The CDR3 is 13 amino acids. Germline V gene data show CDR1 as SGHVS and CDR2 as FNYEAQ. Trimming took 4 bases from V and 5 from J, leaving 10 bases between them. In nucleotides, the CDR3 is TGTGCCAGCAGCTCGGGCGCTCAAGATACGCAGTATTTT. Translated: CASSSGAQDTQYF.

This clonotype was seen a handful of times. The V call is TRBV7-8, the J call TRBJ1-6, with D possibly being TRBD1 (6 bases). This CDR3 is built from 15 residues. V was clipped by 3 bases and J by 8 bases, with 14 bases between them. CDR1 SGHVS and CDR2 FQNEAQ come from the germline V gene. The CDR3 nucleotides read TGTGCCAGCAGCTTGATCAGGGGCGCTGATTCACCCCTCCACTTT. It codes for CASSLIRGADSPLHF.

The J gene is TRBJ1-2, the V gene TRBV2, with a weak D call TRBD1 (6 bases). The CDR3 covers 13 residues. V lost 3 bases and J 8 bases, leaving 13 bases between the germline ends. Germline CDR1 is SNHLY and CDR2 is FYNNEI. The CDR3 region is CASSDGGAGGYTF. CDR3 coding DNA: TGTGCCAGCAGTGACGGGGGGGCCGGAGGCTACACCTTC.

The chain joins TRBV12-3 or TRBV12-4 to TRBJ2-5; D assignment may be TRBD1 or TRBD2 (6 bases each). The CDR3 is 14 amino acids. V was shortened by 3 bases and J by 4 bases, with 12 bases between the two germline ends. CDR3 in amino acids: CASSFWGAVETQYF. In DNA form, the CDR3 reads TGTGCCAGCAGTTTCTGGGGGGCTGTAGAGACCCAGTACTTC.

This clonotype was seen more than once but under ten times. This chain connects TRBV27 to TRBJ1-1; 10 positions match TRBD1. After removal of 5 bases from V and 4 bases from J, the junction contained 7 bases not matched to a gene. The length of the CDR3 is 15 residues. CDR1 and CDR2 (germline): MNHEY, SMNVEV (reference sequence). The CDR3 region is CASSPWTGGGTEAFF. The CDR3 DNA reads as TGTGCCAGCAGTCCTTGGACAGGGGGGGGCACTGAAGCTTTCTTT.

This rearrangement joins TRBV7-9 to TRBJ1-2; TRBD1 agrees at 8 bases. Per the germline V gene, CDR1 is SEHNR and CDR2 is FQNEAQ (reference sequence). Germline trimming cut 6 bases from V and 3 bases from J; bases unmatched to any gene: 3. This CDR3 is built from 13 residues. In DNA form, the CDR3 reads TGTGCCAGCAGTTCGGACAGGGACTATGGCTACACCTTC. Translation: CASSSDRDYGYTF.

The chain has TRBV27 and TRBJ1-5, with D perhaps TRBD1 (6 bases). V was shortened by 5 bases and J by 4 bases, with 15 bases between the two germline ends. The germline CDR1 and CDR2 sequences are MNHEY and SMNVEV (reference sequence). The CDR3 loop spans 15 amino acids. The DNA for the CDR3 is TGTGCCAGCAGTCGCGACAGGCCCCCTAATCAGCCCCAGCATTTT. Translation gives CASSRDRPPNQPQHF.

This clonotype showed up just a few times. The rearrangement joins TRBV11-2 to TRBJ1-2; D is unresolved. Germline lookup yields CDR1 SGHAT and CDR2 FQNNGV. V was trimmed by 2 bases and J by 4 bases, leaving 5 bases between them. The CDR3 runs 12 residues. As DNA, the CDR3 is TGTGCCAGCAGCTTAATCGGCTATGGCTACACCTTC. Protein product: CASSLIGYGYTF. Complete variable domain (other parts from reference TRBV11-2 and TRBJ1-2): EAGVAQSPRYKIIEKRQSVAFWCNPISGHATLYWYQQILGQGPKLLIQFQNNGVVDDSQLPKDRFSAERLKGVDSTLKIQPAKLEDSAVYLCASSLIGYGYTFGSGTRLTVV.

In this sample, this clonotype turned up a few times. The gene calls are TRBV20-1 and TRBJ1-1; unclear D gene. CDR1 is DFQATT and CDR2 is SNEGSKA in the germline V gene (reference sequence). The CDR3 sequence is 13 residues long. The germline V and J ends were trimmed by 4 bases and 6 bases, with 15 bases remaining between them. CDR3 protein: CSAKKPPGSEAFF. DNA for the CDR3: TGCAGTGCTAAGAAACCCCCGGGTTCTGAAGCTTTCTTT.

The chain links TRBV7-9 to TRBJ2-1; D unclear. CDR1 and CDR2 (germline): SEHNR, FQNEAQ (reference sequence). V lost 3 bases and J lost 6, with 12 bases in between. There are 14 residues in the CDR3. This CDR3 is CASSFPPGINEQFF. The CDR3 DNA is TGTGCCAGCAGCTTCCCACCCGGTATCAATGAGCAGTTCTTC.

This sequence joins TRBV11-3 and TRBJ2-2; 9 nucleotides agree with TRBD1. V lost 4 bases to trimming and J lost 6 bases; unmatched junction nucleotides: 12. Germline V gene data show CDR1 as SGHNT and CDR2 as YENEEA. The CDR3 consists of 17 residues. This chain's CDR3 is CASSSLPGTGLAGELFF. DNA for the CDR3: TGTGCCAGCAGCTCCCTCCCCGGGACAGGGTTAGCCGGGGAGCTGTTTTTT.

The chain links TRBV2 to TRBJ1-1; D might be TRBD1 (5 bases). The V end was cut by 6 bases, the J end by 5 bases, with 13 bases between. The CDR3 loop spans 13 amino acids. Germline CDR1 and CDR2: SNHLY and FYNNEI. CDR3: CASRGDPATEAFF. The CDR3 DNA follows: TGTGCCAGCAGGGGGGACCCTGCAACTGAAGCTTTCTTT.

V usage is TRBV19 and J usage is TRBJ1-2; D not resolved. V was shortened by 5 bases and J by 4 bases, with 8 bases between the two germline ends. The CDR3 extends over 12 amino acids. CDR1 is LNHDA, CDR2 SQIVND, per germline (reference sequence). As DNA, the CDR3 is TGTGCCAGTAGTGAGTACGTCTATGGCTACACCTTC. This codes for CASSEYVYGYTF.

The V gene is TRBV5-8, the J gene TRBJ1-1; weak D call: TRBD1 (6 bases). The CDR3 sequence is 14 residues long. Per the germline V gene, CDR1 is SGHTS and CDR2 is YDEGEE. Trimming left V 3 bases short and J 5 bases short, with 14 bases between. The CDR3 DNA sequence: TGTGCCAGCAGCTACTCAGGGGTTCGGACTGAAGCTTTCTTT. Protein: CASSYSGVRTEAFF.

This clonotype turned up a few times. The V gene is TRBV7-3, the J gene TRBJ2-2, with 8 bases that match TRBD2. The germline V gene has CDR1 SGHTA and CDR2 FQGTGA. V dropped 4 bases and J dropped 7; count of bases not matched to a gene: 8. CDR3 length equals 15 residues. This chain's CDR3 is CASSSLSGGVGELFF. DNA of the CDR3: TGTGCCAGCAGCTCCTTATCCGGGGGGGTCGGGGAGCTGTTTTTT.

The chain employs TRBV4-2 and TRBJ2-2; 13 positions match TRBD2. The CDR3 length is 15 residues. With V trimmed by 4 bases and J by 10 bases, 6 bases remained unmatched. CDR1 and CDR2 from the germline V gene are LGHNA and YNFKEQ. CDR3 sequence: CASSRTSGGLEELFF. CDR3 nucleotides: TGTGCCAGCAGCCGGACTAGCGGGGGCCTAGAGGAGCTGTTTTTT.

The CDR3 DNA is TGCGCCAGCAGTGGCGGACATCCGGACACTGAAGCTTTCTTT. This gives the protein CASSGGHPDTEAFF. The V gene is TRBV10-1, the J gene TRBJ1-1; perhaps TRBD1 as D (5 bases). Germline V gene lookup returns CDR1 WNHNN and CDR2 SYGVQD (reference sequence). There are 14 residues in the CDR3. Trimming stripped 4 bases from V and 3 bases from J, with 12 bases between.

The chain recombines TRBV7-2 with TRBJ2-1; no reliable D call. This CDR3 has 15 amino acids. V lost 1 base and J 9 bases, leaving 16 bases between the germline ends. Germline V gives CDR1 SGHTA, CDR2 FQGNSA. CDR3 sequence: CASSLGQAPLGEQFF. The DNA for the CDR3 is TGTGCCAGCAGCTTAGGGCAGGCCCCGTTAGGTGAGCAGTTCTTC.

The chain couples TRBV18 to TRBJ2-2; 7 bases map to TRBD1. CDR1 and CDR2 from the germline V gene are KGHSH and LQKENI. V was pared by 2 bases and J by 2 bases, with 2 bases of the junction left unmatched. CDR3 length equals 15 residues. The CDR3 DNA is TGTGCCAGCTCACCAGGGACAGCTAACACCGGGGAGCTGTTTTTT. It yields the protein CASSPGTANTGELFF.